The rows below give T cell receptor beta chains drawn from one sample of a study of shared clonotypes between healthy human individuals. Clones were sequenced by immunoSEQ multiplex PCR, and TCRdb holds only the in-frame ones, with some missing. The sample lists around 2.5 million clones, roughly 93% occurring once. The sample consisted of naive CD4+ T cells from PBMCs. The source of these receptors is a man between 18 and 29 years old in good health. Some clones in this sample may be carry-over from other donors' samples. Each CDR3 is given with its conserved first and last residue. The D gene is left open where the match is weak. The size of a clone is reported for some rows only, either as once, few or many, or as a class for expanded clones.

d_gene: TRBD1
j_gene: TRBJ1-3
v_gene: TRBV4-1
abundance: NA
CDR3nt: TGCGCCAGCAAGGAAACAGGGGCTGGAAACACCATATATTTT
CDR3aa: CASKETGAGNTIYF

d_gene: NA
j_gene: TRBJ2-3
v_gene: TRBV9
abundance: NA
CDR3nt: TGTGCCAGCAGCGTTACAGGGTTGGCAGATACGCAGTATTTT
CDR3aa: CASSVTGLADTQYF

d_gene: TRBD1
j_gene: TRBJ1-4
v_gene: TRBV5-1
abundance: NA
CDR3nt: TGCGCCAGCAGCTTGGCCCAGGGGGCAAATGAAAAACTGTTTTTT
CDR3aa: CASSLAQGANEKLFF

d_gene: NA
j_gene: TRBJ2-1
v_gene: TRBV27
abundance: NA
CDR3nt: TGTGCCAGCAGTGGGGCGGGCGGGCCCGACTGGGGTGAGCAGTTCTTC
CDR3aa: CASSGAGGPDWGEQFF

d_gene: NA
j_gene: TRBJ1-3
v_gene: TRBV7-8
abundance: NA
CDR3nt: TGTGCCAGCAGCCTACAGGGTTCTGGAAACACCATATATTTT
CDR3aa: CASSLQGSGNTIYF

d_gene: NA
j_gene: TRBJ2-1
v_gene: TRBV9
abundance: NA
CDR3nt: TGTGCCAGCAGCGTAGGGGGTCTACACTACAATGAGCAGTTCTTC
CDR3aa: CASSVGGLHYNEQFF

d_gene: TRBD2
j_gene: TRBJ2-7
v_gene: TRBV7-6
abundance: NA
CDR3nt: TGTGCCAGCAGCCACAGTTACCGCCGGGGAGGGAACGAGCAGTACTTC
CDR3aa: CASSHSYRRGGNEQYF

d_gene: NA
j_gene: TRBJ2-5
v_gene: TRBV11-2
abundance: NA
CDR3nt: TGTGCCAGCAGCTTATTCAGGCAAGAGACCCAGTACTTC
CDR3aa: CASSLFRQETQYF

d_gene: NA
j_gene: TRBJ1-3
v_gene: TRBV5-1
abundance: NA
CDR3nt: TGCGCCAGCAGCTTGGAGGCCTCTTTCTCTGGAAACACCATATATTTT
CDR3aa: CASSLEASFSGNTIYF

d_gene: NA
j_gene: TRBJ2-7
v_gene: TRBV7-8
abundance: NA
CDR3nt: TGTGCCAGCCTCTCCGGGGGTAGACCATTCTCCTACGAGCAGTACTTC
CDR3aa: CASLSGGRPFSYEQYF

d_gene: TRBD2
j_gene: TRBJ2-2
v_gene: TRBV6-6
abundance: NA
CDR3nt: TGTGCCAGCAGTTCCTCGGGACTAGCGGGAGTTGTGGAGCTGTTTTTT
CDR3aa: CASSSSGLAGVVELFF

d_gene: NA
j_gene: TRBJ2-7
v_gene: TRBV15
abundance: NA
CDR3nt: TGTGCCACCAGCAGAGATGGGACCTACGAGCAGTACTTC
CDR3aa: CATSRDGTYEQYF

d_gene: NA
j_gene: TRBJ2-1
v_gene: TRBV5-6
abundance: NA
CDR3nt: TGTGCCAGCAGCTTAACGAGGGTTGGGGTCCACAATGAGCAGTTCTTC
CDR3aa: CASSLTRVGVHNEQFF

d_gene: TRBD1
j_gene: TRBJ1-5
v_gene: TRBV28
abundance: NA
CDR3nt: TGTGCCAGCAGTCCTACAAGCTACAGGGGAAGGAATCAGCCCCAGCATTTT
CDR3aa: CASSPTSYRGRNQPQHF

d_gene: TRBD2
j_gene: TRBJ2-1
v_gene: TRBV18
abundance: once
CDR3nt: TGTGCCAGCTCACTAGGACTAGGGTATGAGCAGTTCTTC
CDR3aa: CASSLGLGYEQFF

d_gene: NA
j_gene: TRBJ2-1
v_gene: TRBV20-1
abundance: NA
CDR3nt: TGCAGTGCTAGAGATCCCCGCAGCTCCATCTTC
CDR3aa: CSARDPRSSIF

d_gene: TRBD1
j_gene: TRBJ1-3
v_gene: TRBV4-2
abundance: NA
CDR3nt: TGTGCCAGCAGCCAAGTGGGAGGACAGGGGGCTTCAGACACCATATATTTT
CDR3aa: CASSQVGGQGASDTIYF

d_gene: TRBD1
j_gene: TRBJ1-2
v_gene: TRBV6-5
abundance: NA
CDR3nt: TGTGCCAGCAGTCCGGGACAGATTTCAAGTGGCTACACCTTC
CDR3aa: CASSPGQISSGYTF

d_gene: NA
j_gene: TRBJ2-7
v_gene: TRBV7-9
abundance: NA
CDR3nt: TGTGCCAGCAGCCTTTCCTACGAGCAGTACTTC
CDR3aa: CASSLSYEQYF

d_gene: NA
j_gene: TRBJ2-1
v_gene: TRBV5-1
abundance: NA
CDR3nt: TGCGCCAGCAGCATCTCCGGGACATCACACAATGAGCAGTTCTTC
CDR3aa: CASSISGTSHNEQFF

d_gene: NA
j_gene: TRBJ2-7
v_gene: TRBV4-2
abundance: NA
CDR3nt: TGTGCCAGCAGCCAAGATCGGATCGGCGAGCAGTACTTC
CDR3aa: CASSQDRIGEQYF

d_gene: TRBD1
j_gene: TRBJ1-1
v_gene: TRBV2
abundance: few
CDR3nt: TGTGCCAGCATGGGACAGGTGGACACTGAAGCTTTCTTT
CDR3aa: CASMGQVDTEAFF

d_gene: TRBD1
j_gene: TRBJ2-2
v_gene: TRBV5-1
abundance: NA
CDR3nt: TGCGCCAGCAGCTTCCGGGACAGGGGCGCCGGGGAGCTGTTTTTT
CDR3aa: CASSFRDRGAGELFF

d_gene: NA
j_gene: TRBJ1-5
v_gene: TRBV7-8
abundance: NA
CDR3nt: TGTGCCAGCAGCTTAGCACATGCCGGGAGGCCCCAGCATTTT
CDR3aa: CASSLAHAGRPQHF

d_gene: NA
j_gene: TRBJ2-2
v_gene: TRBV30
abundance: NA
CDR3nt: TGTGCCTGGAGTCGCGGGGGCCCTAACGCCGGGGAGCTGTTTTTT
CDR3aa: CAWSRGGPNAGELFF

d_gene: TRBD1
j_gene: TRBJ1-5
v_gene: TRBV19
abundance: NA
CDR3nt: TGTGCCAGTAAACTTGAGAGGGGGCGCGCTCAGCCCCAGCATTTT
CDR3aa: CASKLERGRAQPQHF

d_gene: TRBD1
j_gene: TRBJ2-7
v_gene: TRBV29-1
abundance: NA
CDR3nt: TGCAGCGCCCTGGGGGGACAGGGGGCGATATCCTACGAGCAGTACTTC
CDR3aa: CSALGGQGAISYEQYF

d_gene: NA
j_gene: TRBJ1-1
v_gene: TRBV5-4
abundance: NA
CDR3nt: TGTGCCAGCAGCAGGAATGAAATGAACACTGAAGCTTTCTTT
CDR3aa: CASSRNEMNTEAFF

d_gene: TRBD2
j_gene: TRBJ2-1
v_gene: TRBV28
abundance: NA
CDR3nt: TGTGCCAGCATCCTGCGGGGGGCCTCCTACAATGAGCAGTTCTTC
CDR3aa: CASILRGASYNEQFF

d_gene: NA
j_gene: TRBJ1-5
v_gene: TRBV28
abundance: NA
CDR3nt: TGTGCCAGCGGCCCGGGACAATGGGGCAATCAGCCCCAGCATTTT
CDR3aa: CASGPGQWGNQPQHF

d_gene: TRBD2
j_gene: TRBJ2-2
v_gene: TRBV19
abundance: NA
CDR3nt: TGTGCCAGTAGTACTAGCGGGAGGAACACCGGGGAGCTGTTTTTT
CDR3aa: CASSTSGRNTGELFF

d_gene: TRBD1
j_gene: TRBJ2-7
v_gene: TRBV4-2
abundance: NA
CDR3nt: TGTGCCAGCAGCCAAGAGGACAGGGGATACGAGCAGTACTTC
CDR3aa: CASSQEDRGYEQYF

d_gene: NA
j_gene: TRBJ1-2
v_gene: TRBV4-1
abundance: NA
CDR3nt: TGCGCCAGCAGCTACCCGGGACGGAACTATGGCTACACCTTC
CDR3aa: CASSYPGRNYGYTF

d_gene: NA
j_gene: TRBJ2-5
v_gene: TRBV2
abundance: NA
CDR3nt: TGTGCCAGCGGGTTGGAGACCCAGTACTTC
CDR3aa: CASGLETQYF

d_gene: NA
j_gene: TRBJ2-5
v_gene: TRBV19
abundance: NA
CDR3nt: TGTGCCAGTAGTATAGCGGGAGTCCAAGAGACCCAGTACTTC
CDR3aa: CASSIAGVQETQYF

d_gene: NA
j_gene: TRBJ1-1
v_gene: TRBV2
abundance: NA
CDR3nt: TGTGCCAGCAGTGTGAACACTGAATCCCTCGCTTTCTTT
CDR3aa: CASSVNTESLAFF

d_gene: NA
j_gene: TRBJ1-3
v_gene: TRBV2
abundance: NA
CDR3nt: TGTGCCAGCAGAACCTTGGACGGCCTTGGCCGAAACACCATATATTTT
CDR3aa: CASRTLDGLGRNTIYF

d_gene: NA
j_gene: TRBJ2-2
v_gene: TRBV28
abundance: once
CDR3nt: TGTGCCAGCAGTTTTAGGACAGATCAATCGAACACCGGGGAGCTGTTTTTT
CDR3aa: CASSFRTDQSNTGELFF

d_gene: NA
j_gene: TRBJ2-7
v_gene: TRBV5-1
abundance: NA
CDR3nt: TGCGCCAGCAGCCCCCCCAGAGCAGGAACCTACGAGCAGTACTTC
CDR3aa: CASSPPRAGTYEQYF

d_gene: NA
j_gene: TRBJ2-3
v_gene: TRBV21-1
abundance: NA
CDR3nt: TGTGCCAGCACCCCCCAGGCTAGCCGCACAGATACGCAGTATTTT
CDR3aa: CASTPQASRTDTQYF

d_gene: TRBD2
j_gene: TRBJ2-1
v_gene: TRBV9
abundance: NA
CDR3nt: TGTGCCAGCAGCCCCCGACTAGCGGGAGTCCATGAGCAGTTCTTC
CDR3aa: CASSPRLAGVHEQFF

d_gene: NA
j_gene: TRBJ1-1
v_gene: TRBV27
abundance: NA
CDR3nt: TGTGCCGCTAACAGCGCCGACACTGAAGCTTTCTTT
CDR3aa: CAANSADTEAFF

d_gene: NA
j_gene: TRBJ2-6
v_gene: TRBV15
abundance: NA
CDR3nt: TGTGCCACCAGCAGTGGGGCTGGTGGGGCCAACGTCCTGACTTTC
CDR3aa: CATSSGAGGANVLTF

d_gene: TRBD2
j_gene: TRBJ2-2
v_gene: TRBV5-1
abundance: NA
CDR3nt: TGCGCCAGCAGCTTGGAACTAGCGGAGAACACCGGGGAGCTGTTTTTT
CDR3aa: CASSLELAENTGELFF

d_gene: NA
j_gene: TRBJ1-4
v_gene: TRBV29-1
abundance: NA
CDR3nt: TGCAGCGTTGGCCTAAATAGGGGGATTAATGAAAAACTGTTTTTT
CDR3aa: CSVGLNRGINEKLFF

d_gene: NA
j_gene: TRBJ2-7
v_gene: TRBV6-1
abundance: NA
CDR3nt: TGTGCCAGCAGTGATCTTTACGAGCAGTACTTC
CDR3aa: CASSDLYEQYF

d_gene: TRBD2
j_gene: TRBJ2-3
v_gene: TRBV10-1
abundance: NA
CDR3nt: TGCGCCACCGCTACTAGCGGGTCAGATACGCAGTATTTT
CDR3aa: CATATSGSDTQYF

d_gene: TRBD1
j_gene: TRBJ1-2
v_gene: TRBV5-3
abundance: NA
CDR3nt: TGTGCCAGAAGCTTAGAGGACAGGAGGGGTAGAGGCTACACCTTC
CDR3aa: CARSLEDRRGRGYTF

d_gene: NA
j_gene: TRBJ2-1
v_gene: TRBV25-1
abundance: NA
CDR3nt: TGTGCCAGCAGTGAATGGGTTACTAGCTCCGAGCAGTTCTTC
CDR3aa: CASSEWVTSSEQFF

d_gene: TRBD2
j_gene: TRBJ2-3
v_gene: TRBV5-7
abundance: NA
CDR3nt: TGTGCCAGCAGCTTCGGACTAGCGGGCAGCACAGATACGCAGTATTTT
CDR3aa: CASSFGLAGSTDTQYF

d_gene: NA
j_gene: TRBJ1-5
v_gene: TRBV6-1
abundance: NA
CDR3nt: TGTGCCAGCAGTGAAGTGAGGAACAATCAGCCCCAGCATTTT
CDR3aa: CASSEVRNNQPQHF

d_gene: TRBD2
j_gene: TRBJ2-5
v_gene: TRBV7-9
abundance: NA
CDR3nt: TGTGCCAGCAGCTTGGTCCTGACTAGCGGGAAAGCCGCGGAGACCCAGTACTTC
CDR3aa: CASSLVLTSGKAAETQYF

d_gene: NA
j_gene: TRBJ1-2
v_gene: TRBV5-4
abundance: few
CDR3nt: TGTGCCAGCAGCTCCGCAGGTCGCGGTCGGGGCGGCTACACCTTC
CDR3aa: CASSSAGRGRGGYTF

d_gene: TRBD2
j_gene: TRBJ2-1
v_gene: TRBV7-2
abundance: NA
CDR3nt: TGTGCCAGCAGCTTTACTAGCGGGACTCGTCAGGAGCAGTTCTTC
CDR3aa: CASSFTSGTRQEQFF

d_gene: NA
j_gene: TRBJ2-3
v_gene: TRBV29-1
abundance: NA
CDR3nt: TGCAGCGTTGAAGTCGGGAGCAGCACAGATACGCAGTATTTT
CDR3aa: CSVEVGSSTDTQYF

d_gene: NA
j_gene: TRBJ1-5
v_gene: TRBV9
abundance: NA
CDR3nt: TGTGCCAGCAGCGTAGCTTCGAGGAGGAGCAATCAGCCCCAGCATTTT
CDR3aa: CASSVASRRSNQPQHF